These T cell receptor beta chains were read from a single sample in a study of technical replicates of blood from a few donors. TCRdb keeps only in-frame clones here, not all; method: immunoSEQ multiplex PCR. This sample has about 83,000 clones, with approximately 96% found just once. Sequencing was performed on T cells isolated from PBMCs. The receptors stem from a human donor in good health. CDR3s leave out the opening cysteine and the closing phenylalanine or tryptophan.

V gene	J gene	CDR3 protein
TRBV29-1	TRBJ2-1	SVVRDREYNEQF
TRBV5-4	TRBJ2-7	ASSLDLAGVEQY
TRBV11-3	TRBJ1-1	ASSLDRYTEAF
TRBV5-4	TRBJ2-1	ASSPSDRGRSAYNEQF
TRBV10-3	TRBJ2-7	AISEIDRGEYEQY
TRBV7-8	TRBJ2-5	ASSPLETQY
TRBV15	TRBJ1-2	ATSRGQEYGYT
TRBV7-2	TRBJ1-1	ASSPGTGWGETEAF
TRBV27	TRBJ2-7	ASSLGQGVYEQY
TRBV11-3	TRBJ2-1	ASNSLGGRDNEQF
TRBV10-1	TRBJ2-1	ASSEETSGKSYNEQF
TRBV27	TRBJ2-7	ASSLSRDISYEQY
TRBV11-2	TRBJ2-3	ASSPTSGRGDTQY
TRBV19	TRBJ1-1	ASSIGVREIGDTEAF
TRBV4-3	TRBJ2-3	ASSQEGAGGRRTQY
TRBV30	TRBJ1-5	AWRDGGLNQPQH
TRBV5-1	TRBJ2-3	ASSPGGVDTQY
TRBV5-4	TRBJ1-2	ASSPKRGGSYT
TRBV7-9	TRBJ2-1	ASSLGLGTGGGNEQF
TRBV10-3	TRBJ2-7	AITGETYEQY
TRBV6-5	TRBJ2-7	ASSRDRVNEQY
TRBV5-4	TRBJ2-5	ASSWDLETQY
TRBV10-1	TRBJ2-3	ASSESTSASDTQY
TRBV10-3	TRBJ2-2	AIRASGAGELF
TRBV18	TRBJ2-7	ASSSSSYEQY
TRBV7-2	TRBJ2-5	ASSLPGTVQETQY
TRBV28	TRBJ1-5	ASSLFVSLGQINQPQH
TRBV7-6	TRBJ1-3	ASSFAGVKAGNTIY
TRBV11-2	TRBJ2-7	ASSLDSGGRNYEQY
TRBV18	TRBJ1-2	ASSPGRDYGYT
TRBV28	TRBJ2-5	ASSLKFSRETQY
TRBV28	TRBJ2-7	ASSLWVDRGHEQY
TRBV5-1	TRBJ2-5	ASSFSGIAGVETQY
TRBV28	TRBJ1-4	ASSFTRSNEKLF
TRBV4-1	TRBJ2-2	ASSQRGQAGELF
TRBV30	TRBJ1-4	ASLGPSLVAGEKLF
TRBV19	TRBJ2-1	ASTPGSYPGEQF
TRBV7-6	TRBJ2-5	ASSKGLALGETQY
TRBV13	TRBJ2-1	ASSLLPNEQF
TRBV30	TRBJ1-3	AWAWGAGNTIY
TRBV6-1	TRBJ2-1	ASKRRYRIYNEQF
TRBV9	TRBJ2-7	ASSGGTRADEQY
TRBV28	TRBJ2-5	AASLDRDLQETQY
TRBV18	TRBJ1-1	ASSPEGVEAF
TRBV6-1	TRBJ2-7	ASSLTSGYEQY
TRBV7-9	TRBJ1-1	ASSSGTGEAF
TRBV9	TRBJ2-3	ASSPLLDPDTQY